This T cell receptor beta chain derives from a study of neurological immune-mediated disorders. Findings and limits, study-wide: None of the CDR3 amino acid sequences of expanded clones were shared across subjects, and this suggested private repertoires in all groups.

This clonotype was counted many times. Its cognate antigen is unknown. One entry per CDR3 protein, called by TCRdb with MiXCR from the 5' RACE reads. The sample yields about 46,000 distinct CDR3 sequences, about 1.8% seen once. Trimming took 4 bases from V and 8 from J, leaving 12 bases between them. The germline V gene encodes CDR1 SGHRS and CDR2 YFSETQ. The CDR3 extends over 12 amino acids. The clonotype comes from a woman in her 40s with multiple sclerosis. This chain uses TRBV5-1 with TRBJ1-2, with a tentative D call TRBD1 (6 bases). The specimen sequenced was PBMCs. The CDR3 loop is CASSAQGRGYTF. CDR3 DNA sequence: TGCGCCAGCAGCGCACAGGGTAGAGGCTACACCTTC.